The present T cell receptor beta chain was sequenced within a study of spatial heterogeneity in lung cancer. Turning to the study itself: Detected beta-chain sequences consistently exceeded alpha-chain sequences.

A unique molecular identifier was carried by every single TCR cDNA molecule. TCRdb re-called the 5' RACE reads through MiXCR, storing one row per CDR3 protein. The sample includes some 11,000 distinct CDR3 sequences, about 6% of them seen just once. The time point is: sample taken at primary tumor resection. Whole RNA came from tumor, nontumor lung or frozen PBMC and was sequenced without being sorted. Trimming cost V 3 bases and J 7 bases; bases outside gene matches: 6. Germline assignment: CDR1 MNHEY and CDR2 SMNVEV (reference sequence). The CDR3 extends over 16 amino acids. This clonotype has a count of ten or more.

The chain is built from TRBV27 and TRBJ2-1; TRBD2 aligns across 13 bases. Sequenced here: normal lung tissue next to the tumor, sampled at surgery. The clonotype was recovered from a male donor with early-stage non-small cell lung cancer. CDR3 in amino acids: CASSLGMGLAGNEQFF. CDR3 DNA: TGTGCCAGCAGTTTGGGGATGGGACTAGCGGGGAATGAGCAGTTCTTC.